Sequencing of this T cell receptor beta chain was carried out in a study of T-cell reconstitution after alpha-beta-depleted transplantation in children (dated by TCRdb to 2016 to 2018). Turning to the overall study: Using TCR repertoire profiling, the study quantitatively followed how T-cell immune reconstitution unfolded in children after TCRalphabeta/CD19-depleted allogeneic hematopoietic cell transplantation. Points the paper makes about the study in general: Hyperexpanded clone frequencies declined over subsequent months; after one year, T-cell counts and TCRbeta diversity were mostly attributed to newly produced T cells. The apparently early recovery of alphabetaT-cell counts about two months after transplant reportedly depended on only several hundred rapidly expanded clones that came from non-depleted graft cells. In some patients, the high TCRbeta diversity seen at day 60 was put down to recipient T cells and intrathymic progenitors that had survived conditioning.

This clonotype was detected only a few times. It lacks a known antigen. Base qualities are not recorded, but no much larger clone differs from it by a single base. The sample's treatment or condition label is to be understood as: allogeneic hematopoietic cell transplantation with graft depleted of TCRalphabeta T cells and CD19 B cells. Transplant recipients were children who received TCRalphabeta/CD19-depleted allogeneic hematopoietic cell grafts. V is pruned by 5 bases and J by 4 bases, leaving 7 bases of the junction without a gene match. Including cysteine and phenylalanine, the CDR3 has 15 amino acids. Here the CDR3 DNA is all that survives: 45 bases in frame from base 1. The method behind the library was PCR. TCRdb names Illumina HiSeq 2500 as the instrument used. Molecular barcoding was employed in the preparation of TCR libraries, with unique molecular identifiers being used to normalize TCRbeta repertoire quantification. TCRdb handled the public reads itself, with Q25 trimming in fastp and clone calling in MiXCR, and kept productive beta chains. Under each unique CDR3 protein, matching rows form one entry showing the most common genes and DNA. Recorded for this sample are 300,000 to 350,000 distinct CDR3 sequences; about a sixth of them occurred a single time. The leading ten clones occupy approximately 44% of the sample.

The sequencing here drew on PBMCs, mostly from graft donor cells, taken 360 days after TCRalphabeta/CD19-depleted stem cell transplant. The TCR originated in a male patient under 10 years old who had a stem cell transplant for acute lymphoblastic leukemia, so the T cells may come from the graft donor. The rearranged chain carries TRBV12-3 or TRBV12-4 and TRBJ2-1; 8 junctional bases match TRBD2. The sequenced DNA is TGTGCCAGCAGTCATTCTAGCGGGCGATACAATGAGCAGTTCTTC. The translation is CASSHSSGRYNEQFF.